Below are 32 T cell receptor beta chains sequenced from a single sample in a study of beta chain features in type 1 diabetes. Isolated RNA was reverse transcribed in full, so expressed TCRB transcripts were sequenced. TCRdb keeps only in-frame clones here, not all; method: immunoSEQ multiplex PCR. The repertoire holds over 700,000 clones, with roughly 16% as singletons. Sequences were obtained from naive CD4+ T cells from blood. The receptor source for this set is a young woman in good health.

This chain links TRBV5-1 with TRBJ2-1, with 9 bases aligning to TRBD2. Trimming at V came to 0 bases and at J to 7 bases, leaving 5 bases not matched to a gene. The CDR3 extends over 15 amino acids. Germline CDR1 reads SGHRS; CDR2 reads YFSETQ. CDR3 in amino acids: CASSLGGRAGNEQFF. CDR3 in DNA: TGCGCCAGCAGCTTGGGCGGGAGGGCCGGGAATGAGCAGTTCTTC.

As concerns this clone: Distinct nucleotide sequences in the sample also encode this CDR3. The CDR3 DNA reads TGTGCCAGCAGCCTTTTAGCGGGAGTAGGGTACAATGAGCAGTTCTTC. Translated: CASSLLAGVGYNEQFF. J is TRBJ2-1 and V is TRBV7-3; 9 nucleotides match TRBD2. The germline CDR1 and CDR2 sequences are SGHTA and FQGTGA. The CDR3 runs to 16 residues. The V and J ends lost 5 bases and 4 bases, in that order; junction bases with no gene match: 9.

V is TRBV28 and J is TRBJ1-5; 7 bases match TRBD1. The CDR3 runs 15 residues. The V gene end was trimmed by 3 bases and the J gene end by 6 bases; junction bases not matched to a gene: 8. Germline CDR1 is MDHEN and CDR2 is SYDVKM. The DNA for the CDR3 is TGTGCCAGCAGTTTCCCTGACAGGGCGAGTCAGCCCCAGCATTTT. It specifies CASSFPDRASQPQHF.

J is TRBJ2-5 and V is TRBV5-1, with TRBD2 identical over 8 bases. Unmatched junction bases numbered 6, after V lost 0 bases and J lost 2 bases. The CDR3 consists of 16 residues. CDR1 SGHRS and CDR2 YFSETQ come from the germline V gene. The CDR3 DNA reads TGCGCCAGCAGCTTGGGTGGTAGCGGGGTACAAGAGACCCAGTACTTC. This sequence encodes CASSLGGSGVQETQYF.

This clone was seen a handful of times. The gene calls are TRBV7-2 and TRBJ2-7; 7 nucleotides align to TRBD2. The length of the CDR3 is 15 residues. Germline V lookup: CDR1 SGHTA, CDR2 FQGNSA. V was pared by 5 bases and J by 0 bases, with 7 bases of the junction left unmatched. The CDR3 protein is CASSKQAGISYEQYF. The CDR3 coding sequence is TGTGCCAGCAGCAAACAAGCGGGGATCTCCTACGAGCAGTACTTC.

This clone occurred a few times. This chain uses TRBV7-2 with TRBJ2-7; 7 nucleotides line up with TRBD1. The ends lost 5 bases at V and 6 bases at J; junction bases unmatched: 7. The CDR3 totals 13 residues. Germline lookup yields CDR1 SGHTA and CDR2 FQGNSA. The CDR3 region is CASSLKGGAEQYF. In DNA form, the CDR3 reads TGTGCCAGCAGCCTAAAAGGGGGCGCCGAGCAGTACTTC.

As for this clone: Additional DNA sequences in this sample encode the identical CDR3. This chain connects TRBV18 to TRBJ2-7, with D possibly matching TRBD1 (7 bases). The V end lost 3 bases, the J end lost 0 bases, and 12 bases lay between the germline ends. CDR1 and CDR2 (germline): KGHSH, LQKENI. The CDR3 covers 15 residues. The CDR3: CASSPRRDSSYEQYF. CDR3 DNA: TGTGCCAGCTCACCTAGGCGGGACAGCTCCTACGAGCAGTACTTC. The complete variable domain, with remaining parts taken from reference TRBV18 and TRBJ2-7, reads NAGVMQNPRHLVRRRGQEARLRCSPMKGHSHVYWYRQLPEEGLKFMVYLQKENIIDESGMPKERFSAEFPKEGPSILRIQQVVRGDSAAYFCASSPRRDSSYEQYFGPGTRLTVT.

This clone came up a few times. The J gene is TRBJ2-2, the V gene TRBV5-1; D unresolved. Trimming cost V 0 bases and J 0 bases, with 9 bases left between them. The CDR3 is made up of 16 amino acids. Germline V gene lookup returns CDR1 SGHRS and CDR2 YFSETQ. The CDR3 DNA reads TGCGCCAGCAGCTTGGCCCTCAGCTCGAACACCGGGGAGCTGTTTTTT. Its protein product is CASSLALSSNTGELFF.

V usage is TRBV19 and J usage is TRBJ2-3; D perhaps matches TRBD1 (7 bases). V was trimmed by 5 bases and J by 5 bases, leaving 14 bases between them. Germline V lookup: CDR1 LNHDA, CDR2 SQIVND (reference sequence). The CDR3 sequence is 14 residues long. The CDR3 sequence is CASSSGGGGDTQYF. The CDR3 nucleotides read TGTGCCAGTAGTTCAGGGGGAGGCGGAGATACGCAGTATTTT.

This sequence joins TRBV11-2 and TRBJ1-3; D is undetermined. Trimming removed 5 bases from V and 0 bases from J, with 11 bases in between. Germline V gene lookup returns CDR1 SGHAT and CDR2 FQNNGV. This CDR3 is 15 amino acids long. CDR3 nucleotide sequence: TGTGCCAGCAGCCATTCACCTGGCTCTGGAAACACCATATATTTT. The encoded protein is CASSHSPGSGNTIYF.

The V gene is TRBV7-9, the J gene TRBJ1-3; D unresolved. This CDR3 is built from 14 residues. The germline V gene has CDR1 SEHNR and CDR2 FQNEAQ (reference sequence). V was trimmed by 3 bases and J by 1 base, leaving 7 bases between them. CDR3 amino acids: CASSLALSGNTIYF. The CDR3 nucleotides are TGTGCCAGCAGCTTGGCATTATCTGGAAACACCATATATTTT.

To note about this clone: Other DNA sequences within the sample encode an identical CDR3. The chain has TRBV7-2 and TRBJ1-2; D remains ambiguous. V lost 5 bases and J 8 bases, leaving 9 bases between the germline ends. The CDR3 is 11 amino acids. Germline V gene sequence: CDR1 SGHTA, CDR2 FQGNSA. The CDR3 nucleotides read TGTGCCAGCAGCCCTAGCGAGGGCTACACCTTC. Translated: CASSPSEGYTF.

This clone appeared a few times. The chain combines TRBV10-3 with TRBJ2-7, with 9 nucleotides matching TRBD2. Germline values: CDR1 ENHRY, CDR2 SYGVKD. The CDR3 totals 16 residues. J lost 4 bases, V lost 4 bases, and 11 bases had no gene match. The CDR3 nucleotides are TGTGCCATCAGTGCTACCCTAGCGGGAACACCGTACGAGCAGTACTTC. This codes for CAISATLAGTPYEQYF.

This clone was seen a few times. The chain joins TRBV7-8 to TRBJ2-1; possibly TRBD2 for D (5 bases). CDR3 length: 15 residues. CDR1 SGHVS and CDR2 FQNEAQ come from the germline V gene. V lost 5 bases and J lost 7, with 18 bases in between. The CDR3 here is CASSAQRGPVNEQFF. In DNA, the CDR3 is TGTGCCAGCAGCGCCCAGCGAGGGCCGGTGAATGAGCAGTTCTTC.

The chain joins TRBV7-9 to TRBJ1-1; 8 bases map to TRBD1. The junction had 9 bases not matched to a gene; V was cut back by 5 bases and J by 1 base. CDR3 size: 16 residues. CDR1 and CDR2 from the germline V gene are SEHNR and FQNEAQ (reference sequence). CDR3 coding DNA: TGTGCCAGCAGCCCCGCAGACAGGGGAACGAACACTGAAGCTTTCTTT. Encoded protein: CASSPADRGTNTEAFF.

In its sample, this clone was seen a few times. The genes are TRBV4-2 and TRBJ2-1; a weak D match, TRBD2 (6 bases). Germline CDR1 and CDR2: LGHNA and YNFKEQ. There are 17 residues in the CDR3. Trimming took off 2 bases at V and 0 bases at J, with 14 bases between the two ends. The CDR3 DNA reads TGTGCCAGCAGCCAACTCGGGACTTCTAGCTCCTACAATGAGCAGTTCTTC. As protein: CASSQLGTSSSYNEQFF.

The chain employs TRBV5-1 and TRBJ1-1, with D possibly being TRBD1 (5 bases). Germline values: CDR1 SGHRS, CDR2 YFSETQ. Trimming removed 2 bases at V and 0 bases at J, with 11 bases between. The CDR3 contains 15 residues. CDR3 region: CASSLSVQVNTEAFF. The CDR3 region has the DNA TGCGCCAGCAGCTTATCCGTACAGGTGAACACTGAAGCTTTCTTT.

V and J are TRBV2 and TRBJ2-1; weak D call: TRBD1 (6 bases). Trimming removed 5 bases at V and 7 bases at J, with 9 bases between. CDR1 SNHLY and CDR2 FYNNEI come from the germline V gene. This CDR3 spans 12 amino acids. As DNA, the CDR3 is TGTGCCAGCAGTAATCAGGGGAATGAGCAGTTCTTC. Translated, it gives CASSNQGNEQFF.

This clone was counted only a few times. The chain combines TRBV28 with TRBJ2-5; TRBD1 matches at 8 bases. Losses at the gene ends were 7 bases for V and 4 bases for J; bases not matched to a gene: 8. CDR3 size: 14 residues. Germline CDR1 is MDHEN and CDR2 is SYDVKM. CDR3 nucleotide sequence: TGTGCCAGCACCAGAGGACAGGGTAGAGAGACCCAGTACTTC. Protein sequence: CASTRGQGRETQYF.

The gene calls are TRBV4-3 and TRBJ2-3, with TRBD2 matching over 9 bases. With V trimmed by 0 bases and J by 3 bases, 7 bases remained unmatched. CDR1 is LGHNA, CDR2 YSLEER, per germline. The length of the CDR3 is 17 residues. DNA of the CDR3: TGCGCCAGCAGCCAAGATTTTGGCGGGAGGGGGACAGATACGCAGTATTTT. Protein: CASSQDFGGRGTDTQYF.

On this clone: An end of the junction differs from the germline gene, which may be a read error. V is TRBV7-2 and J is TRBJ2-3, with 11 bases matching TRBD2. The CDR3 extends over 15 amino acids. CDR1 and CDR2 from the germline V gene are SGHTA and FQGNSA. Written as DNA, the CDR3 is TGTGCCAGCAGATTAGCGGGAGGGGGCACAGATACGCAGTATTTT. This codes for CASRLAGGGTDTQYF.

This clone has more than one count but fewer than ten. V and J are TRBV4-2 and TRBJ1-3; possibly TRBD1 for D (6 bases). V was cut by 0 bases and J by 2 bases, with 14 bases left in between. From germline, CDR1 is LGHNA and CDR2 YNFKEQ. CDR3 length: 17 residues. The CDR3 nucleotides read TGTGCCAGCAGCCAAGATGGGGGCAGGGGACCTGGAAACACCATATATTTT. Translated: CASSQDGGRGPGNTIYF.

The rearrangement joins TRBV4-1 to TRBJ2-2; D unclear. This CDR3 comprises 16 residues. Germline-derived CDR1 and CDR2 are MGHRA and YSYEKL. The V end lost 0 bases, the J end lost 5 bases, and 13 bases lay between the germline ends. The CDR3 here is CASSQELAGRTGELFF. The CDR3 nucleotides are TGCGCCAGCAGCCAAGAATTGGCAGGACGAACCGGGGAGCTGTTTTTT.

The chain employs TRBV5-6 and TRBJ1-4; D is perhaps TRBD1 (6 bases). V was clipped by 4 bases and J by 0 bases, with 13 bases between them. The CDR3 is 16 residues long. CDR1 is SGHDT and CDR2 is YYEEEE in the germline V gene. CDR3 sequence (DNA): TGTGCCAGCAGCCACCGACCAGGGGCAACTAATGAAAAACTGTTTTTT. This translates into CASSHRPGATNEKLFF. The full variable domain, completed using reference TRBV5-6 and TRBJ1-4, is DAGVTQSPTHLIKTRGQQVTLRCSPKSGHDTVSWYQQALGQGPQFIFQYYEEEERQRGNFPDRFSGHQFPNYSSELNVNALLLGDSALYLCASSHRPGATNEKLFFGSGTQLSVL.

The CDR3 protein is CASSSGTSGANTGELFF. The CDR3 DNA is TGCGCCAGCAGCAGCGGGACTAGCGGGGCGAACACCGGGGAGCTGTTTTTT. This sequence joins TRBV5-1 and TRBJ2-2; 13 positions agree with TRBD2. Trimming removed 4 bases from V and 0 bases from J; junction bases left unmatched: 3. The CDR3 sequence is 17 residues long. The germline gives CDR1 SGHRS, CDR2 YFSETQ. The variable domain in full, with the rest retrieved from reference TRBV5-1 and TRBJ2-2, is KAGVTQTPRYLIKTRGQQVTLSCSPISGHRSVSWYQQTPGQGLQFLFEYFSETQRNKGNFPGRFSGRQFSNSRSEMNVSTLELGDSALYLCASSSGTSGANTGELFFGEGSRLTVL.

This chain uses TRBV10-3 with TRBJ2-1, with no clear D. Trimming removed 3 bases at V and 0 bases at J, with 3 bases between. CDR1 is ENHRY, CDR2 SYGVKD, per germline. CDR3 length: 13 amino acids. CDR3 amino acids: CAISDVSYNEQFF. CDR3 DNA: TGTGCCATCAGTGATGTCTCCTACAATGAGCAGTTCTTC.

The V and J genes are TRBV9 and TRBJ2-4; 7 bases agree with TRBD1. Germline CDR1 is SGDLS and CDR2 is YYNGEE. This CDR3 region has 19 residues. Germline trimming cut 4 bases from V and 0 bases from J; bases unmatched to any gene: 16. CDR3 nucleotide sequence: TGTGCCAGCAGCCATGGGGACAGTTTATTACCCCGAGCCAAAAACATTCAGTACTTC. This gives the protein CASSHGDSLLPRAKNIQYF.

This clone was observed a few times. This chain links TRBV5-1 with TRBJ2-7; tentative D call: TRBD1 (5 bases). The V gene lost 7 bases and the J gene lost 3 bases, with 17 bases spanning the gap. Per germline, CDR1 SGHRS and CDR2 YFSETQ. The CDR3 covers 14 residues. CDR3 amino acids: CASSSQGTNYEQYF. The CDR3 coding sequence is TGCGCCAGCTCCTCCCAGGGCACTAACTACGAGCAGTACTTC.

Note on this clone: At one boundary the junction diverges from the germline segment, which might be a read error. This chain connects TRBV15 to TRBJ2-1, with TRBD1 as a possible D gene (6 bases). The CDR3 consists of 15 residues. Germline V lookup: CDR1 LNHNV, CDR2 YYDKDF (reference sequence). The CDR3 here is CATSRDPDSYNEQLF. CDR3 sequence (DNA): TGTGCCACCAGCAGAGATCCGGACAGCTACAATGAGCAGCTCTTC.

The V gene is TRBV4-3, the J gene TRBJ2-1; D call uncertain. The V gene's germline CDR1 is LGHNA and CDR2 YSLEER. V was clipped by 1 base and J by 8 bases, with 15 bases between them. The CDR3 totals 15 residues. CDR3 DNA: TGCGCCAGCAGCCAAGCGCTGGGGAATTTCCATGAGCAGTTCTTC. It is translated as CASSQALGNFHEQFF.

The V gene is TRBV2, the J gene TRBJ2-5, with D unresolved. Looked up from germline, CDR1 is SNHLY and CDR2 is FYNNEI. V was cut by 7 bases and J by 5 bases, with 5 bases left in between. This CDR3 region has 10 residues. CDR3 nucleotides: TGTGCCAGCAAGACGGAGACCCAGTACTTC. This sequence encodes CASKTETQYF.

The chain joins TRBV7-9 to TRBJ1-2, with D tentatively TRBD1 (5 bases). V was cut by 1 base and J by 14 bases, with 26 bases left in between. Per germline, CDR1 SEHNR and CDR2 FQNEAQ (reference sequence). This CDR3 comprises 16 residues. The CDR3 is CASSLVGDPSDSCLTF. As DNA, the CDR3 is TGTGCCAGCAGCTTAGTAGGGGACCCAAGCGACAGTTGCCTGACCTTC.